Each of the 21 T cell receptor beta chains below was sequenced from the same sample in a study of blood T cell repertoires in COVID-19. Libraries were prepared by immunoSEQ multiplex PCR; TCRdb keeps only in-frame clonotypes and omits some of them. Among fewer than 35,000 clones, 90% were seen once, and the ten largest hold roughly 1.4%. The sequenced sample consisted of peripheral blood. The origin of the receptors is a man between 60 and 75 years old with active COVID-19.

The chain carries TRBV3-1 (or the pseudogene TRBV3-2) and TRBJ2-5; 10 bases fit TRBD2. V lost 0 bases, J lost 5 bases, and 12 bases stayed unmatched. The CDR3 has 18 amino acids. Germline V gene sequence: CDR1 LGHDT, CDR2 YNNKEL (reference sequence). This chain's CDR3 is CASSQDTPGGAGGETQYF. The CDR3 DNA follows: TGTGCCAGCAGCCAAGATACCCCTGGCGGAGCGGGGGGGGAGACCCAGTACTTC.

The chain uses TRBV4-3 and TRBJ2-1, with D maybe TRBD2 (6 bases). The germline V gene encodes CDR1 LGHNA and CDR2 YSLEER. This CDR3 contains 15 residues. V lost 10 bases and J lost 0, with 16 bases in between. The CDR3 DNA follows: TGCGCCACCAGTCTCGACGGGAGCTCCTACAATGAGCAGTTCTTC. Translating it yields CATSLDGSSYNEQFF.

The rearrangement links TRBV24-1 to TRBJ1-2; D might be TRBD1 (6 bases). Germline V lookup: CDR1 KGHDR, CDR2 SFDVKD. The CDR3 is 15 residues long. With 6 bases removed from V and 4 bases from J, the gap between germline ends came to 17 bases. Here the CDR3 DNA reads TGTGCCACCAGTCTCGGGGGGGGCGAGACCTATGGCTACACCTTC. As protein: CATSLGGGETYGYTF.

The J gene is TRBJ1-6, the V gene TRBV7-9; D is uncertain. Germline-derived CDR1 and CDR2 are SEHNR and FQNEAQ (reference sequence). V lost 5 bases to trimming and J lost 0 bases, with 5 bases between them. The CDR3 totals 14 residues. CDR3 nucleotides: TGTGCCAGCAGCGAGGGCTCCTATAATTCACCCCTCCACTTT. It encodes CASSEGSYNSPLHF.

CDR3 sequence: CASSPFPRAAGNTIYF. The DNA for the CDR3 is TGTGCCAGCAGCCCCTTTCCCAGGGCGGCGGGAAACACCATATATTTT. V is TRBV7-3 and J is TRBJ1-3, with a weak D call TRBD1 (5 bases). V was pared by 5 bases and J by 4 bases, with 18 bases between. This CDR3 comprises 16 residues. The germline gives CDR1 SGHTA, CDR2 FQGTGA.

The rearrangement joins TRBV25-1 to TRBJ1-6; possible D gene TRBD1, 5 bases. V shed 9 bases and J shed 8 bases, with 17 bases lying between them. There are 14 residues in the CDR3. Germline V CDR1 and CDR2: MGHDK, SYGVNS. This CDR3 is CASRGGGRDSPLHF. CDR3 bases: TGTGCCAGTCGTGGGGGGGGACGGGATTCACCCCTCCACTTT.

The V and J genes are TRBV2 and TRBJ2-7; TRBD2 is a possible D gene (8 bases). With 2 bases removed from V and 3 bases from J, the gap between germline ends came to 14 bases. The CDR3 consists of 15 residues. CDR1 SNHLY and CDR2 FYNNEI come from the germline V gene. The DNA for the CDR3 is TGTGCCAGCAGTGAATCGGGAGGGGGCATCTACGAGCAGTACTTC. Translating it yields CASSESGGGIYEQYF.

This clone turned up a few times. This chain joins TRBV24-1 and TRBJ1-1; D is unresolved. This CDR3 is 14 amino acids long. The germline V gene has CDR1 KGHDR and CDR2 SFDVKD. The V end lost 6 bases, the J end lost 10 bases, and 20 bases lay between the germline ends. The CDR3 nucleotides read TGTGCCACCAGTCCAACGATGGCGGGAGTCGGAGCTTTCTTT. It specifies CATSPTMAGVGAFF.

V gene TRBV4-1 combines with J gene TRBJ1-2, with D perhaps matching TRBD1 (5 bases). Germline CDR1 reads MGHRA; CDR2 reads YSYEKL. The CDR3 has 15 amino acids. Deletions cut 0 bases from V and 3 bases from J, with 11 bases between. CDR3 DNA: TGCGCCAGCAGCCAAGAGGGTCAGGGTTACTATGGCTACACCTTC. Its protein product is CASSQEGQGYYGYTF.

This rearrangement joins TRBV5-1 to TRBJ2-2, with 8 bases fitting TRBD1. Per germline, CDR1 SGHRS and CDR2 YFSETQ. J gave up 13 bases and V 2 bases, and 4 bases lay outside the gene matches. CDR3 length equals 12 residues. In nucleotides, the CDR3 is TGCGCCAGCAGCTTTACAGGACAGGGGCTGTTTTTT. Amino acids: CASSFTGQGLFF.

The chain links TRBV5-1 to TRBJ2-5; 8 bases fit TRBD1. Germline CDR1 and CDR2: SGHRS and YFSETQ. J was trimmed by 4 bases and V by 2 bases; bases with no gene match: 4. The CDR3 runs 14 residues. CDR3 amino acids: CASSFQGARETQYF. CDR3 nucleotide sequence: TGCGCCAGCAGCTTCCAGGGGGCCCGAGAGACCCAGTACTTC. The variable domain in full, with the rest retrieved from reference TRBV5-1 and TRBJ2-5, is KAGVTQTPRYLIKTRGQQVTLSCSPISGHRSVSWYQQTPGQGLQFLFEYFSETQRNKGNFPGRFSGRQFSNSRSEMNVSTLELGDSALYLCASSFQGARETQYFGPGTRLLVL.

The gene calls are TRBV28 and TRBJ1-6, with TRBD1 as a possible D gene (5 bases). Trimming shortened V by 4 bases and J by 0 bases, and 7 bases separated the two germline ends. This CDR3 has 15 amino acids. Germline lookup yields CDR1 MDHEN and CDR2 SYDVKM. The CDR3 loop reads CASSWGSSYNSPLHF. Written as DNA, the CDR3 is TGTGCCAGCAGTTGGGGCAGCTCCTATAATTCACCCCTCCACTTT.

J is TRBJ2-3 and V is TRBV6-4; 10 bases map to TRBD2. Germline assignment: CDR1 MRHNA and CDR2 SNTAGT. The CDR3 runs to 14 residues. With 8 bases clipped from V and 4 bases from J, the junction kept 6 bases outside the gene matches. In nucleotides, the CDR3 is TGTGCCAGCGCAGCGGGGGGGCAGGCAGATACGCAGTATTTT. It specifies CASAAGGQADTQYF.

The chain joins TRBV6-6 to TRBJ1-4; no reliable D call. The CDR3 loop spans 10 amino acids. The V end lost 8 bases, the J end lost 8 bases, and 6 bases lay between the germline ends. Germline V lookup: CDR1 MNHNY, CDR2 SVGAGI (reference sequence). The CDR3 DNA is TGTGCCAGCGCCGGGGAAAAACTGTTTTTT. This gives the protein CASAGEKLFF.

The chain joins TRBV6-5 to TRBJ2-1; possibly TRBD1 for D (6 bases). Germline values: CDR1 MNHEY, CDR2 SVGAGI. Trimming pared 5 bases from V and 8 bases from J, leaving 10 bases between. The CDR3 is made up of 12 amino acids. Here the CDR3 reads CASSLPGDEQFF. As DNA, the CDR3 is TGTGCCAGCAGTCTCCCAGGGGATGAGCAGTTCTTC.

This rearrangement joins TRBV9 to TRBJ2-1; D ambiguous. Trimming removed 0 bases at V and 7 bases at J, with 11 bases between. The CDR3 length is 14 residues. Germline V gene data show CDR1 as SGDLS and CDR2 as YYNGEE. CDR3 region: CASSVDRVENEQFF. As DNA, the CDR3 is TGTGCCAGCAGCGTAGACCGAGTAGAAAATGAGCAGTTCTTC.

The J gene is TRBJ2-7, the V gene TRBV24-1, with TRBD1 matching 10 bases. Germline V gives CDR1 KGHDR, CDR2 SFDVKD. V was pared by 5 bases and J by 3 bases, with 0 bases of the junction left unmatched. This CDR3 is 13 amino acids long. The CDR3 sequence is CATSGDRGYEQYF. For the CDR3, the DNA is TGTGCCACCAGTGGGGACAGGGGCTACGAGCAGTACTTC.

This clone was seen only once. Here the CDR3 DNA reads TGTGCCAGCAGCTTGGCGGTAGGTGGCTACACCTTC. This sequence encodes CASSLAVGGYTF. The chain carries TRBV12-3 or TRBV12-4 and TRBJ1-2, with unresolved D. Trimming removed 6 bases from V and 7 bases from J, with 12 bases in between. The CDR3 is made up of 12 amino acids.

The chain couples TRBV10-1 to TRBJ2-7; a possible D gene is TRBD1 (6 bases). Looked up from germline, CDR1 is WNHNN and CDR2 is SYGVQD (reference sequence). The CDR3 contains 13 residues. The V and J ends lost 10 bases and 6 bases respectively, with 19 bases between them. CDR3 sequence (DNA): TGCGCCACCGAACAGGGATTAGGCGGCGAGCAGTACTTC. It codes for CATEQGLGGEQYF.

The CDR3 is CASRYTDSPLHF. CDR3 nucleotide sequence: TGTGCCAGCAGGTACACAGATTCACCCCTCCACTTT. This chain joins TRBV6-5 and TRBJ1-6; D gene ambiguous. The CDR3 extends over 12 amino acids. CDR1 and CDR2 from the germline V gene are MNHEY and SVGAGI. The V end was cut by 6 bases, the J end by 8 bases, with 8 bases between.

This clone was seen once. J is TRBJ2-1 and V is TRBV18, with D possibly being TRBD2 (5 bases). This CDR3 contains 16 residues. Trimming removed 3 bases at V and 6 bases at J, with 18 bases between. CDR1 KGHSH and CDR2 LQKENI come from the germline V gene. The CDR3: CASSPPGSWVSNEQFF. The CDR3 region has the DNA TGTGCCAGCTCACCGCCGGGGTCTTGGGTTAGCAATGAGCAGTTCTTC.